This T cell receptor (beta chain) originates from a study of blood T cell repertoires in COVID-19. Some clones are missing from TCRdb's copy, which holds only in-frame ones; the method was immunoSEQ multiplex PCR. This table holds some 150,000 clones, 70% to 90% found once. CDR3 length: 14 residues. Germline V gene sequence: CDR1 GTSNPN, CDR2 SVGIG (reference sequence). J gave up 0 bases and V 4 bases, and 4 bases lay outside the gene matches. The chain links TRBV30 to TRBJ2-3; 7 positions match TRBD1. The sequence was collected from a woman aged 70-85 years with acute or convalescent COVID-19. What was sequenced was peripheral blood. The CDR3 loop is CAWNGRGSTDTQYF. DNA of the CDR3: TGTGCCTGGAACGGCAGGGGGAGCACAGATACGCAGTATTTT.